Presented here are 13 T cell receptor beta chains from one specimen sequenced in a study of vaccination and CD4 T cells after COVID-19. These receptors lack a known antigen. Sequenced with the Oncomine TCR Beta short-read assay was DNA taken from cultured CD4+ T cells. From cultured CD4+ T cells, genomic DNA was extracted. TCRdb analysed the PCR reads with MiXCR anew, one entry per CDR3 protein. The sample has 11,000 or so distinct CDR3 sequences, 37% seen once. Treatment of the sample: roughly 10-day PBMC culture with coronavirus spike peptide pools or control peptides (ViraFEST assay). Unexposed donor CD4+ T cells predated the COVID-19 pandemic, collected 2011-2018. The source material was CD4+ T cells from blood, cultured in vitro. These receptors were collected from a human donor in good health.

This clonotype came up a few times. The chain links TRBV19 to TRBJ2-1, with a tentative D call TRBD2 (5 bases). This CDR3 comprises 11 residues. The V end was cut by 3 bases, the J end by 13 bases, with 10 bases between. Germline V gene lookup returns CDR1 LNHDA and CDR2 SQIVND (reference sequence). The CDR3 sequence is CASSIGENQFF. In DNA, the CDR3 is TGTGCCAGTAGTATTGGGGAGAATCAGTTCTTC. Variable domain in full (rest from reference TRBV19 and TRBJ2-1): DGGITQSPKYLFRKEGQNVTLSCEQNLNHDAMYWYRQDPGQGLRLIYYSQIVNDFQKGDIAEGYSVSREKKESFPLTVTSAQKNPTAFYLCASSIGENQFFGPGTRLTVL.

The rearrangement links TRBV6-4 to TRBJ2-7, with 10 nucleotides matching TRBD1. The CDR3 has 16 amino acids. From germline, CDR1 is MRHNA and CDR2 SNTAGT. With 7 bases clipped from V and 4 bases from J, the junction kept 13 bases outside the gene matches. CDR3 nucleotides: TGTGCCAGCACTGGCCTGGGGGACAGGGGAGGGTACGAGCAGTACTTC. Protein sequence: CASTGLGDRGGYEQYF.

V and J are TRBV18 and TRBJ2-7, with 9 bases that match TRBD1. CDR3 length equals 14 residues. CDR1 KGHSH and CDR2 LQKENI come from the germline V gene. The V segment lost 3 bases and the J segment 4 bases; nucleotides outside the gene matches: 4. The CDR3 reads CASSPGTGWYEQYF. The CDR3 DNA reads TGTGCCAGCTCACCCGGGACAGGGTGGTACGAGCAGTACTTC.

This clonotype turned up a few times. The chain has TRBV20-1 and TRBJ2-1; D ambiguous. The CDR3 is made up of 13 amino acids. CDR1 and CDR2 from the germline V gene are DFQATT and SNEGSKA (reference sequence). V dropped 3 bases and J dropped 4 bases, with 10 bases sitting between them. The CDR3 here is CSASGNIYNEQFF. The CDR3 region has the DNA TGCAGTGCTAGCGGAAACATTTACAATGAGCAGTTCTTC.

The genes are TRBV27 and TRBJ2-4; D possibly corresponds to TRBD1 (6 bases). This CDR3 spans 14 amino acids. Germline CDR1 MNHEY, CDR2 SMNVEV (reference sequence). V gave up 5 bases and J gave up 6 bases, with 14 bases separating them. CDR3 DNA: TGTGCCAGCAGTATAAACCTAGGGGGAAACATTCAGTACTTC. This sequence encodes CASSINLGGNIQYF.

Judged by abundance, this clonotype is medium-sized. The chain recombines TRBV19 with TRBJ1-6, with D perhaps matching TRBD1 (5 bases). The CDR3 is 14 residues long. Trimming removed 6 bases from V and 13 bases from J, with 19 bases in between. The germline gives CDR1 LNHDA, CDR2 SQIVND (reference sequence). CDR3 DNA sequence: TGTGCCAGTAGAGGAAGGGGACCAAGCGGGCCCCTCCACTTT. This translates into CASRGRGPSGPLHF.

The chain joins TRBV15 to TRBJ1-1; 8 nucleotides line up with TRBD1. CDR3 length equals 15 residues. The germline CDR1 and CDR2 sequences are LNHNV and YYDKDF (reference sequence). Germline trimming cut 5 bases from V and 2 bases from J; bases unmatched to any gene: 7. For the CDR3, the DNA is TGTGCCACCAGCTCAGAGGACAGGGCAAACACTGAAGCTTTCTTT. Its protein is CATSSEDRANTEAFF.

The chain couples TRBV20-1 to TRBJ2-6, with D tentatively TRBD2 (6 bases). The V end was cut by 3 bases, the J end by 0 bases, with 24 bases between. This CDR3 is 20 amino acids long. Germline CDR1 is DFQATT and CDR2 is SNEGSKA (reference sequence). CDR3 region: CSARALEGRGPSSGANVLTF. The CDR3 DNA reads as TGCAGTGCTAGGGCCTTGGAGGGAAGGGGCCCCAGCTCTGGGGCCAACGTCCTGACTTTC.

The chain couples TRBV11-2 to TRBJ2-7; D may be TRBD1 or TRBD2 (5 bases each). CDR1 and CDR2 (germline): SGHAT, FQNNGV. The CDR3 is made up of 15 amino acids. Deletions cut 4 bases from V and 3 bases from J, with 16 bases between. The CDR3 nucleotides read TGTGCCAGCAGCTCCCTCCGGGGCAGAAACTACGAGCAGTACTTC. Translated, it gives CASSSLRGRNYEQYF.

This clonotype has a handful of counts. CDR3 sequence: CATSLTSYEQYF. In nucleotides, the CDR3 is TGTGCCACCTCTTTGACCTCCTACGAGCAGTACTTC. The chain recombines TRBV6-2 or TRBV6-3 with TRBJ2-7; D uncertain. This CDR3 comprises 12 residues. V dropped 10 bases and J dropped 0 bases, with 10 bases sitting between them. CDR1 MNHEY and CDR2 SVGEGT come from the germline V gene.

CDR3 region: CSALTGSQETQYF. The DNA of the CDR3 is TGCAGTGCCCTGACAGGCTCTCAAGAGACCCAGTACTTC. V and J are TRBV20-1 and TRBJ2-5; TRBD1 is a possible D gene (6 bases). Germline values: CDR1 DFQATT, CDR2 SNEGSKA (reference sequence). The CDR3 covers 13 residues. The germline V and J ends were trimmed by 6 bases and 2 bases, with 13 bases remaining between them.

This clonotype was counted a few times. The rearrangement joins TRBV28 to TRBJ2-5; possible D gene TRBD2, 5 bases. There are 14 residues in the CDR3. The V and J ends lost 6 bases and 7 bases respectively, with 18 bases between them. Germline values: CDR1 MDHEN, CDR2 SYDVKM. The CDR3 bases are TGTGCCAGCAGCCAACCCCCTAGCTCGGTGACCCAGTACTTC. Amino acids: CASSQPPSSVTQYF.

This clonotype was observed a handful of times. The gene calls are TRBV24-1 and TRBJ2-1; 7 nucleotides align to TRBD1. With 5 bases clipped from V and 5 bases from J, the junction kept 8 bases outside the gene matches. The CDR3 contains 15 residues. Looked up from germline, CDR1 is KGHDR and CDR2 is SFDVKD. CDR3 region: CATSVPTGINNEQFF. The CDR3, as DNA: TGTGCCACCAGTGTCCCGACAGGGATAAACAATGAGCAGTTCTTC.